This T cell receptor (beta chain) comes out of a study of CD8 T cells in ankylosing spondylitis. Study outcomes and limitations: For ankylosing spondylitis blood, a TCR beta motif of 7 or 8 highly homologous variants appeared characteristic. Previous work reported some of these motif variants in the synovial fluid and blood of reactive arthritis.

Concerning this clonotype: What it binds is unknown.

MiXCR was run by TCRdb on the 5' RACE reads, yielding one entry per CDR3 protein. The sample includes about 330,000 distinct CDR3 sequences, 7% to 9% of them seen just once. Germline V lookup: CDR1 LNHDA, CDR2 SQIVND (reference sequence). J was trimmed by 6 bases and V by 3 bases; bases with no gene match: 8. This CDR3 contains 15 residues. The chain uses TRBV19 and TRBJ1-1; 9 bases map to TRBD1. The sequencing sample was made of blood, either unsorted or a sorted T cell fraction (not recorded which). The source is a male donor with ankylosing spondylitis. CDR3 protein: CASSMEYRTGAEAFF. DNA for the CDR3: TGTGCCAGTAGTATGGAGTATAGGACAGGGGCTGAAGCTTTCTTT.